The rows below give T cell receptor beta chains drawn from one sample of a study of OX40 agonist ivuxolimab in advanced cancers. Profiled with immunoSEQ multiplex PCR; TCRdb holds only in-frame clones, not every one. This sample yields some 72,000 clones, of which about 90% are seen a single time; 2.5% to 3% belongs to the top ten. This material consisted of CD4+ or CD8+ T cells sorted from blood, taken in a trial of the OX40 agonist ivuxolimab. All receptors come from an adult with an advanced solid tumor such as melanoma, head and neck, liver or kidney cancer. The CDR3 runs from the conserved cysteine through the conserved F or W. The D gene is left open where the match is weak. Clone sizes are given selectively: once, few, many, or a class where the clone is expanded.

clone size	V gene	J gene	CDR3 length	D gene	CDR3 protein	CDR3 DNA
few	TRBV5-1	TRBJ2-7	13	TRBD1	CASSWDRVGEQYF	TGCGCCAGCAGCTGGGACAGGGTTGGCGAGCAGTACTTC
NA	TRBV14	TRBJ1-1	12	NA	CASSHDGPKAFF	TGTGCCAGCAGCCATGATGGACCTAAAGCTTTCTTT
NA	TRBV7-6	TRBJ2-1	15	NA	CASSPGMGSYNEQFF	TGTGCCAGCAGCCCAGGGATGGGGTCCTACAATGAGCAGTTCTTC
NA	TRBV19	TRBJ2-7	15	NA	CASSITQGWRDEQYF	TGTGCCAGTAGTATAACGCAGGGTTGGAGAGACGAGCAGTACTTC
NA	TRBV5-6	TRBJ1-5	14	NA	CASSPRDVRGSQHF	TGTGCCAGCAGCCCCCGGGACGTCCGTGGGTCCCAGCATTTT
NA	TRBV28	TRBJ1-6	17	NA	CASSPPARWLDNSPLHF	TGTGCCAGCAGTCCCCCCGCGCGTTGGTTGGATAATTCACCCCTCCACTTT
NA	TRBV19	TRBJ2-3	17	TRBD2	CASTPSWTSGGSDTQYF	TGTGCCAGTACCCCTAGCTGGACTAGCGGGGGCTCCGATACGCAGTATTTT
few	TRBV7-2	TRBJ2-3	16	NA	CASSLWATLSTDTQYF	TGTGCCAGCAGCTTGTGGGCAACGCTGAGCACAGATACGCAGTATTTT
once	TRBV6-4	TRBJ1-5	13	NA	CASRAEPFGPQHF	TGTGCCAGCAGGGCTGAACCCTTCGGGCCCCAGCATTTT
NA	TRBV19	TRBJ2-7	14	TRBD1	CASSIRNRGNEQYF	TGTGCCAGTAGTATCAGAAACAGGGGTAACGAGCAGTACTTC
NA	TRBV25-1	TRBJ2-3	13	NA	CASSEGGADTQYF	TGTGCCAGCAGTGAAGGTGGGGCCGATACGCAGTATTTT
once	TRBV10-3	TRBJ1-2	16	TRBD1	CAISEPPSDRGNGYTF	TGTGCCATCAGTGAGCCGCCGTCGGACAGGGGAAATGGCTACACCTTC
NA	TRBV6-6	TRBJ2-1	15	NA	CASSPGSGNYNEQFF	TGTGCCAGCAGCCCGGGTAGTGGGAACTACAATGAGCAGTTCTTC
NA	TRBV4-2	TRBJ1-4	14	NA	CASSQGQGGEKLFF	TGTGCCAGCAGCCAAGGGCAGGGAGGTGAAAAACTGTTTTTT
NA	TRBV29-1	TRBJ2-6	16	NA	CSVRGQGSSGANVLTF	TGCAGCGTGCGCGGCCAGGGGAGCTCTGGGGCCAACGTCCTGACTTTC
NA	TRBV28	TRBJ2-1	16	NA	CASSPIVGSSYNEQFF	TGTGCCAGCAGTCCCATTGTTGGAAGCTCCTACAATGAGCAGTTCTTC
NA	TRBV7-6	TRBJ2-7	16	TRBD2	CASSPETSGGQYEQYF	TGTGCCAGCAGCCCTGAGACTAGCGGGGGACAGTACGAGCAGTACTTC
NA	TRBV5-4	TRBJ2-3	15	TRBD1	CASSRGQGEYDTQYF	TGTGCCAGCAGCCGGGGACAGGGGGAGTACGATACGCAGTATTTT
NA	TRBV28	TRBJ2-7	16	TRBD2	CASSLYGVGGAYEQYF	TGTGCCAGCAGTTTATACGGAGTCGGGGGGGCCTACGAGCAGTACTTC
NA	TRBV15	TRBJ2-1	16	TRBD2	CATSSRAGGRNNEQFF	TGTGCCACCAGCTCTCGGGCGGGAGGGCGAAACAATGAGCAGTTCTTC
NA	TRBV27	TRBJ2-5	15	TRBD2	CASSHPSSGRETQYF	TGTGCCAGCAGTCACCCTTCTAGCGGGAGAGAGACCCAGTACTTC
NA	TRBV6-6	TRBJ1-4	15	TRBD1	CASSYSGTGGGKLFF	TGTGCCAGCAGTTACTCGGGAACAGGGGGCGGAAAACTGTTTTTT
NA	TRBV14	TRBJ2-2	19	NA	CASSQDPREASRPTGELFF	TGTGCCAGCAGCCAAGATCCCAGGGAAGCCAGTCGGCCCACCGGGGAGCTGTTTTTT
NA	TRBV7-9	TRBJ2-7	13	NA	CASSRGPLWEQYF	TGTGCCAGCAGCCGCGGACCCCTGTGGGAGCAGTACTTC
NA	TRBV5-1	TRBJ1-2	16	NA	CASSLAVGADGGGYTF	TGCGCCAGCAGCTTGGCCGTGGGCGCCGACGGGGGCGGCTACACCTTC
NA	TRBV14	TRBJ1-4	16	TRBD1	CASSLRQGAYNEKLFF	TGTGCCAGCAGCCTTCGACAGGGGGCCTATAATGAAAAACTGTTTTTT
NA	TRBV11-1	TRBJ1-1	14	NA	CASSWDNLNTEAFF	TGTGCCAGCAGCTGGGACAATTTGAACACTGAAGCTTTCTTT
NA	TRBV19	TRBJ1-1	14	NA	CASSPGGQNTEAFF	TGTGCCAGTAGTCCGGGGGGACAGAACACTGAAGCTTTCTTT
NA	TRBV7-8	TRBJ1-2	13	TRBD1	CASSRDRGYGYTF	TGTGCCAGCAGCCGGGACAGGGGGTACGGCTACACCTTC
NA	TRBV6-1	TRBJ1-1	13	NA	CASTPGRGPEAFF	TGTGCCAGCACCCCAGGCCGGGGTCCTGAAGCTTTCTTT
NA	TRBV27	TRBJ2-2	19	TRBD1	CASTKLWGQNEPNTGELFF	TGTGCCAGCACCAAACTCTGGGGACAGAACGAGCCGAACACCGGGGAGCTGTTTTTT
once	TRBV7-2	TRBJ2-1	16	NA	CASSPLGGTSYNEQFF	TGTGCCAGCAGCCCTCTGGGCGGGACTTCCTACAATGAGCAGTTCTTC
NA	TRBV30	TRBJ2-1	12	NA	CAWSVVLSREFF	TGTGCCTGGAGTGTAGTGCTCTCCCGGGAGTTCTTC
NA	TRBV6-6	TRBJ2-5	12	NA	CASSYSKTPPYF	TGTGCCAGCAGTTACTCGAAGACCCCTCCGTACTTC
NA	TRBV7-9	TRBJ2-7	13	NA	CASSLQGPYEQYF	TGTGCCAGCAGCTTACAGGGCCCCTACGAGCAGTACTTC
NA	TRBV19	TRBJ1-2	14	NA	CASARDPGFYGYTF	TGTGCCAGTGCCCGGGACCCAGGATTTTATGGCTACACCTTC
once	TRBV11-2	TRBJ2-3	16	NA	CASSPYGGASADTQYF	TGTGCCAGCAGCCCCTATGGGGGGGCTAGCGCAGATACGCAGTATTTT
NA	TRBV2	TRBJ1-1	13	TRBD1	CASRLQGAAEAFF	TGTGCCAGCAGACTACAGGGGGCCGCTGAAGCTTTCTTT
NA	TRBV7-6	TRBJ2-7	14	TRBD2	CASSPTSGRGEQYF	TGTGCCAGCAGCCCGACTAGCGGGAGAGGTGAGCAGTACTTC
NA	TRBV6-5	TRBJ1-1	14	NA	CASRQGIVYTEAFF	TGTGCCAGCAGGCAGGGGATAGTGTACACTGAAGCTTTCTTT
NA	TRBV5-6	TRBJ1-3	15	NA	CASSSRSASGNTIYF	TGTGCCAGCAGCTCGAGGTCAGCCTCTGGAAACACCATATATTTT
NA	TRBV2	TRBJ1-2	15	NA	CASSESGAFATGYTF	TGTGCCAGCAGTGAATCGGGGGCTTTTGCTACTGGCTACACCTTC
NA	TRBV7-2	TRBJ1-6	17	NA	CASSLATSPSNGSPLHF	TGTGCCAGCAGCTTAGCTACCAGTCCCTCTAATGGTTCACCCCTCCACTTT
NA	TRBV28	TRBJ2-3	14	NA	CASTRRKYTDTQYF	TGTGCCAGCACCCGGAGGAAGTACACAGATACGCAGTATTTT
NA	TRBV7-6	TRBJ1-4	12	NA	CASSPDTEKLFF	TGTGCCAGCAGCCCTGACACTGAAAAACTGTTTTTT
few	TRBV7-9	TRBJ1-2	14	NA	CATSDVRPPGGYTF	TGTGCCACTTCGGACGTCCGGCCGCCCGGTGGCTACACCTTC
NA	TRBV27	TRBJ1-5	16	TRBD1	CASSPLGQDSNQPQHF	TGTGCCAGCAGTCCATTGGGACAGGATAGCAATCAGCCCCAGCATTTT
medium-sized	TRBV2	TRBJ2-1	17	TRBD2	CASSPLEVAGLGNEQFF	TGTGCCAGCAGTCCCCTGGAGGTAGCGGGGCTGGGGAATGAGCAGTTCTTC
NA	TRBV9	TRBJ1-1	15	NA	CASSSRGGINTEAFF	TGTGCCAGCAGCTCGAGAGGAGGGATCAACACTGAAGCTTTCTTT
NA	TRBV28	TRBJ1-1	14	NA	CASNKIGGRTEAFF	TGTGCCAGCAATAAAATAGGGGGGCGGACTGAAGCTTTCTTT
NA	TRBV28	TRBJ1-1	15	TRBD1	CASSLRGGQDTEAFF	TGTGCCAGCAGTTTACGTGGAGGACAGGACACTGAAGCTTTCTTT
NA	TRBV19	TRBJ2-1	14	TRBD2	CASSIGGGINEQFF	TGTGCCAGTAGTATTGGGGGGGGGATCAATGAGCAGTTCTTC
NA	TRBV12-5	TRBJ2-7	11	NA	CASGPSGLMYF	TGTGCTAGTGGTCCCTCAGGGCTTATGTACTTC
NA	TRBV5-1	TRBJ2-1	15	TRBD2	CASSLRGLAGNEQFF	TGCGCCAGCAGCCTCCGGGGACTAGCGGGGAATGAGCAGTTCTTC
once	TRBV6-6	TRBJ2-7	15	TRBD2	CASSYAGGPAHEQYF	TGTGCCAGCAGTTACGCGGGGGGGCCAGCCCACGAGCAGTACTTC
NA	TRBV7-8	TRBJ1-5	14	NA	CASSIQGSNQPQHF	TGTGCCAGCAGCATCCAGGGGTCCAATCAGCCCCAGCATTTT